What follows are 32 T cell receptor beta chains derived from one specimen sequenced in a study of radiotherapy plus CTLA-4 blockade in lung cancer. The protocol was immunoSEQ multiplex PCR, while the TCRdb copy is restricted to in-frame clones and leaves out a portion. Of some 40,000 clones in the sample, 70% to 80% were seen once. Material: peripheral blood, obtained from a patient treated with radiotherapy plus ipilimumab. The receptors here all came from a human donor with non-small cell lung cancer whose response to radiotherapy plus ipilimumab could not be evaluated.

The chain is built from TRBV28 and TRBJ2-7, with 11 bases that match TRBD1. V gave up 6 bases and J gave up 3 bases; unmatched junction bases: 7. Germline V gene sequence: CDR1 MDHEN, CDR2 SYDVKM. CDR3 length: 15 amino acids. The CDR3 DNA reads TGTGCCAGCAGCCTAGCCGGGACAGGGGGCTACGAGCAGTACTTC. Encoded protein: CASSLAGTGGYEQYF.

The chain has TRBV5-6 and TRBJ2-3, with 9 nucleotides matching TRBD2. The germline gives CDR1 SGHDT, CDR2 YYEEEE. The V and J ends lost 0 bases and 6 bases, in that order; junction bases with no gene match: 8. The CDR3 covers 16 residues. The CDR3 loop is CASSLAGSGRGDTQYF. For the CDR3, the DNA is TGTGCCAGCAGCTTGGCCGGTAGCGGGAGAGGTGATACGCAGTATTTT. The full variable domain, completed using reference TRBV5-6 and TRBJ2-3, is DAGVTQSPTHLIKTRGQQVTLRCSPKSGHDTVSWYQQALGQGPQFIFQYYEEEERQRGNFPDRFSGHQFPNYSSELNVNALLLGDSALYLCASSLAGSGRGDTQYFGPGTRLTVL.

The chain couples TRBV30 to TRBJ1-4; 8 nucleotides agree with TRBD1. The V segment lost 5 bases and the J segment 3 bases; nucleotides outside the gene matches: 11. CDR1 is GTSNPN, CDR2 SVGIG, per germline (reference sequence). This CDR3 spans 16 amino acids. CDR3 sequence reads: CAWGGDWDRPNEKLFF. CDR3 bases: TGTGCCTGGGGGGGGGATTGGGACAGGCCTAATGAAAAACTGTTTTTT. The whole variable domain, filled in from reference TRBV30 and TRBJ1-4, reads SQTIHQWPATLVQPVGSPLSLECTVEGTSNPNLYWYRQAAGRGLQLLFYSVGIGQISSEVPQNLSASRPQDRQFILSSKKLLLSDSGFYLCAWGGDWDRPNEKLFFGSGTQLSVL.

J is TRBJ1-1 and V is TRBV7-9; 7 nucleotides agree with TRBD1. Germline-derived CDR1 and CDR2 are SEHNR and FQNEAQ (reference sequence). J gave up 0 bases and V 8 bases, and 6 bases lay outside the gene matches. This CDR3 region has 14 residues. The chain's CDR3 is CASLMGQMNTEAFF. CDR3 in DNA: TGTGCCAGCTTGATGGGACAGATGAACACTGAAGCTTTCTTT.

The table lists this clone with a few counts. The chain recombines TRBV15 with TRBJ2-7, with TRBD2 as a possible D gene (5 bases). Germline CDR1 reads LNHNV; CDR2 reads YYDKDF (reference sequence). Between the trimmed V and J ends, which lost 1 base and 0 bases, there was a span of 13 bases. CDR3 length: 16 residues. Here the CDR3 reads CATSRAEAVFSYEQYF. The CDR3 DNA reads TGTGCCACCAGCAGAGCGGAGGCCGTCTTCTCCTACGAGCAGTACTTC.

The J gene is TRBJ2-3, the V gene TRBV7-2; D is uncertain. Germline CDR1 reads SGHTA; CDR2 reads FQGNSA. The CDR3 has 12 residues. Trimming stripped 2 bases from V and 7 bases from J, with 7 bases between. This CDR3 reads CASSLQAYTQYF. CDR3 DNA sequence: TGTGCCAGCAGCTTACAAGCGTATACGCAGTATTTT.

The chain couples TRBV4-3 to TRBJ2-3; 12 bases line up with TRBD2. CDR1 LGHNA and CDR2 YSLEER come from the germline V gene. This CDR3 has 17 residues. Losses at the gene ends were 3 bases for V and 4 bases for J; bases not matched to a gene: 8. This CDR3 is CASSQNLAGGISDTQYF. The CDR3 nucleotides are TGCGCCAGCAGCCAGAATCTAGCGGGAGGGATCTCAGATACGCAGTATTTT.

The CDR3 here is CASSQAGLATDTQYF. For the CDR3, the DNA is TGCGCCAGCAGCCAGGCGGGACTAGCCACAGATACGCAGTATTTT. V and J are TRBV4-1 and TRBJ2-3; 9 bases agree with TRBD2. The V gene's germline CDR1 is MGHRA and CDR2 YSYEKL. The CDR3 consists of 15 residues. Trimming took 3 bases from V and 2 from J; bases not matched to a gene: 3.

A few counts support this clone. V gene TRBV28 combines with J gene TRBJ2-5; perhaps TRBD2 as D (6 bases). CDR1 and CDR2 from the germline V gene are MDHEN and SYDVKM. V dropped 3 bases and J dropped 1 base, with 15 bases sitting between them. This CDR3 has 16 amino acids. The CDR3 DNA reads as TGTGCCAGCAGTTTCTCTCGCGGGACGATCCAAGAGACCCAGTACTTC. This translates into CASSFSRGTIQETQYF.

This clone was observed a single time. CDR3 nucleotide sequence: TGTGCCAGCTCACCCGGGGGGATTTCTGGGGCCAACGTCCTGACTTTC. Its translation: CASSPGGISGANVLTF. The V gene is TRBV18, the J gene TRBJ2-6; 7 bases line up with TRBD2. This CDR3 comprises 16 residues. Losses at the gene ends were 3 bases for V and 1 base for J; bases not matched to a gene: 3. Germline V lookup: CDR1 KGHSH, CDR2 LQKENI.

The chain recombines TRBV28 with TRBJ1-2; 7 bases fit TRBD1. CDR3 length: 13 amino acids. After removal of 6 bases from V and 6 bases from J, the junction contained 7 bases not matched to a gene. CDR1 and CDR2 (germline): MDHEN, SYDVKM. As DNA, the CDR3 is TGTGCCAGCAGGTACCGGGACAGAGATGGCTACACCTTC. This codes for CASRYRDRDGYTF.

V usage is TRBV7-3 and J usage is TRBJ2-1, with 13 bases lining up with TRBD2. J gave up 2 bases and V 2 bases, and 6 bases lay outside the gene matches. The CDR3 contains 18 residues. Germline values: CDR1 SGHTA, CDR2 FQGTGA. DNA of the CDR3: TGTGCCAGCAGCTTACTGCCCGGACTAGCGGGGGCCTACAATGAGCAGTTCTTC. This gives the protein CASSLLPGLAGAYNEQFF.

This chain links TRBV9 with TRBJ1-5; tentatively, D is TRBD1 (5 bases). Germline V gives CDR1 SGDLS, CDR2 YYNGEE. The CDR3 sequence is 14 residues long. Trimming pared 1 base from V and 4 bases from J, leaving 9 bases between. As DNA, the CDR3 is TGTGCCAGCAGCGTATTACCAGGGAATCAGCCCCAGCATTTT. This gives the protein CASSVLPGNQPQHF.

The chain is built from TRBV7-9 and TRBJ2-7, with D perhaps matching TRBD2 (7 bases). Trimming cost V 3 bases and J 1 base, with 19 bases left between them. This CDR3 has 17 residues. CDR1 is SEHNR, CDR2 FQNEAQ, per germline (reference sequence). CDR3 DNA sequence: TGTGCCAGCAGCTTCCCTCCCCTCGGGGGGCATTCCTACGAGCAGTACTTC. Translated: CASSFPPLGGHSYEQYF. Together with reference TRBV7-9 and TRBJ2-7, the CDR3 gives the full variable domain: DTGVSQNPRHKITKRGQNVTFRCDPISEHNRLYWYRQTLGQGPEFLTYFQNEAQLEKSRLLSDRFSAERPKGSFSTLEIQRTEQGDSAMYLCASSFPPLGGHSYEQYFGPGTRLTVT.

The V and J genes are TRBV19 and TRBJ2-1; 8 bases match TRBD1. CDR3 length equals 16 residues. The germline V gene has CDR1 LNHDA and CDR2 SQIVND (reference sequence). V dropped 1 base and J dropped 4; count of bases not matched to a gene: 6. CDR3: CASSIVPGQAYNEQFF. The CDR3 DNA reads TGTGCCAGTAGTATAGTACCGGGACAGGCGTACAATGAGCAGTTCTTC.

Only a few counts were recorded for this clone. The chain recombines TRBV6-4 with TRBJ2-1; 10 positions match TRBD2. Looked up from germline, CDR1 is MRHNA and CDR2 is SNTAGT. V was pared by 3 bases and J by 9 bases, with 5 bases of the junction left unmatched. This CDR3 is 14 amino acids long. The CDR3 coding sequence is TGTGCCAGCAGTGAGGGACTAGCGTTCACTGAGCAGTTCTTC. This gives the protein CASSEGLAFTEQFF.

This clone has only one observation. The chain uses TRBV6-5 and TRBJ2-7; the match to TRBD1 covers 10 bases. The germline V gene encodes CDR1 MNHEY and CDR2 SVGAGI. The CDR3 consists of 14 residues. V dropped 2 bases and J dropped 4; count of bases not matched to a gene: 2. In nucleotides, the CDR3 is TGTGCCAGCAGTTACAGGGACAGGGGATACGAGCAGTACTTC. Translating it yields CASSYRDRGYEQYF.

The chain has TRBV7-9 and TRBJ2-3; D is ambiguous. Trimming stripped 3 bases from V and 0 bases from J, with 7 bases between. The CDR3 consists of 14 residues. Germline CDR1 is SEHNR and CDR2 is FQNEAQ (reference sequence). The CDR3 DNA reads TGTGCCAGCAGCTTTGTTAGTAGCACAGATACGCAGTATTTT. Protein product: CASSFVSSTDTQYF.

The rearrangement uses TRBV5-5 and TRBJ1-1; a weak D match, TRBD1 (5 bases). This CDR3 is 13 amino acids long. Germline assignment: CDR1 SGHKS and CDR2 YYEKEE (reference sequence). Between the trimmed V and J ends, which lost 0 bases and 6 bases, there was a span of 9 bases. The CDR3 here is CASSLAGFPEAFF. The CDR3, as DNA: TGTGCCAGCAGCTTGGCAGGGTTTCCTGAAGCTTTCTTT.

This clone occurred once. The V call is TRBV5-1, the J call TRBJ1-2; D ambiguous. Trimming cost V 1 base and J 1 base, with 14 bases left between them. Per the germline V gene, CDR1 is SGHRS and CDR2 is YFSETQ. The CDR3 is 16 residues long. CDR3 residues: CASSLLGSNYNYGYTF. DNA for the CDR3: TGCGCCAGCAGCTTGCTTGGCAGTAACTATAACTATGGCTACACCTTC.

V usage is TRBV9 and J usage is TRBJ2-1, with TRBD2 matching 12 bases. The CDR3 extends over 18 amino acids. Germline V gives CDR1 SGDLS, CDR2 YYNGEE. Trimming took 4 bases from V and 3 from J; bases not matched to a gene: 11. DNA for the CDR3: TGTGCCAGCAGCTCCCCCGTGCGGACTAGCGGGATCTACAATGAGCAGTTCTTC. Encoded protein: CASSSPVRTSGIYNEQFF.

The chain carries TRBV6-1 and TRBJ2-7, with TRBD2 as a possible D gene (6 bases). CDR1 and CDR2 (germline): MNHNS, SASEGT. Trimming took 10 bases from V and 1 from J, leaving 11 bases between them. This CDR3 is built from 12 residues. Here the CDR3 DNA reads TGTGCCACCCCGACTAGTTCCTACGAGCAGTACTTC. It encodes CATPTSSYEQYF.

This rearrangement joins TRBV4-2 to TRBJ2-2; 9 nucleotides align to TRBD2. Germline V gives CDR1 LGHNA, CDR2 YNFKEQ. CDR3 length: 17 amino acids. The junction had 9 bases not matched to a gene; V was cut back by 0 bases and J by 7 bases. Written as DNA, the CDR3 is TGTGCCAGCAGCCAAGAGAGCCAGCGGGGGGAGTTCGGGGAGCTGTTTTTT. Encoded protein: CASSQESQRGEFGELFF.

The chain recombines TRBV2 with TRBJ2-3, with D tentatively TRBD2 (6 bases). Germline V CDR1 and CDR2: SNHLY, FYNNEI. The length of the CDR3 is 14 residues. Deletions cut 10 bases from V and 0 bases from J, with 14 bases between. In DNA, the CDR3 is TGTGCCACCGGGCAGCGGGCGAGCACAGATACGCAGTATTTT. It specifies CATGQRASTDTQYF. Full variable domain (rest looked up from reference TRBV2 and TRBJ2-3): EPEVTQTPSHQVTQMGQEVILRCVPISNHLYFYWYRQILGQKVEFLVSFYNNEISEKSEIFDDQFSVERPDGSNFTLKIRSTKLEDSAMYFCATGQRASTDTQYFGPGTRLTVL.

This clone was seen more than once but under ten times. V is TRBV4-2 and J is TRBJ1-5; 9 bases map to TRBD1. Trimming cost V 0 bases and J 0 bases; bases outside gene matches: 3. The CDR3 is 17 amino acids. Germline lookup yields CDR1 LGHNA and CDR2 YNFKEQ. Here the CDR3 DNA reads TGTGCCAGCAGCCAAGAACAGGGGGCTTATAGCAATCAGCCCCAGCATTTT. It encodes CASSQEQGAYSNQPQHF.

This chain links TRBV2 with TRBJ1-3; D call uncertain. V lost 6 bases and J 2 bases, leaving 8 bases between the germline ends. Germline V gene lookup returns CDR1 SNHLY and CDR2 FYNNEI. The CDR3 is 13 amino acids. As DNA, the CDR3 is TGTGCCAGCAGCTCAGAACCTGGAAACACCATATATTTT. Protein sequence: CASSSEPGNTIYF.

The CDR3 DNA is TGTGCCAGCAGCTTAGCGAGGTCTACGAACTATGGCTACACCTTC. Its translation is CASSLARSTNYGYTF. This chain links TRBV7-2 with TRBJ1-2, with D hard to call. The V end was cut by 0 bases, the J end by 2 bases, with 10 bases between. This CDR3 has 15 amino acids. Per germline, CDR1 SGHTA and CDR2 FQGNSA. The whole variable domain, remainder taken from reference TRBV7-2 and TRBJ1-2, is GAGVSQSPSNKVTEKGKDVELRCDPISGHTALYWYRQSLGQGLEFLIYFQGNSAPDKSGLPSDRFSAERTGGSVSTLTIQRTQQEDSAVYLCASSLARSTNYGYTFGSGTRLTVV.

The chain couples TRBV7-8 to TRBJ2-1, with 9 bases aligning to TRBD1. The CDR3 is 16 residues long. Germline assignment: CDR1 SGHVS and CDR2 FQNEAQ. The trim removed 4 bases at V and 9 bases at J, leaving 13 bases unmatched. This chain's CDR3 is CASSSTRDRENGEQFF. CDR3 in DNA: TGTGCCAGCAGCTCGACACGGGACAGGGAAAACGGTGAGCAGTTCTTC.

The chain employs TRBV18 and TRBJ1-5; TRBD1 aligns across 7 bases. The germline gives CDR1 KGHSH, CDR2 LQKENI. CDR3 length: 20 residues. With 4 bases clipped from V and 0 bases from J, the junction kept 18 bases outside the gene matches. CDR3 nucleotides: TGTGCCAGCTCACTGATACAGGGGAGAGGAATTCGGGATAGCAATCAGCCCCAGCATTTT. Encoded protein: CASSLIQGRGIRDSNQPQHF.

V usage is TRBV5-4 and J usage is TRBJ2-7, with a tentative D call TRBD1 (6 bases). The CDR3 covers 12 residues. Germline V lookup: CDR1 SGHNT, CDR2 YYREEE (reference sequence). V was trimmed by 1 base and J by 12 bases, leaving 14 bases between them. CDR3 nucleotide sequence: TGTGCCAGCAGCTTGTCGAATGACAGGCTGTACTTC. Translating it yields CASSLSNDRLYF.

The V and J genes are TRBV6-6 and TRBJ1-2; 9 nucleotides match TRBD1. J gave up 5 bases and V 7 bases, and 2 bases lay outside the gene matches. The length of the CDR3 is 12 residues. Germline V gene lookup returns CDR1 MNHNY and CDR2 SVGAGI (reference sequence). CDR3 sequence: CASTGTGYGYTF. As DNA, the CDR3 is TGTGCCAGCACCGGGACAGGGTATGGCTACACCTTC.

This clone was picked up a small number of times. V gene TRBV5-1 combines with J gene TRBJ2-1; TRBD1 matches 7 bases. The CDR3 runs 15 residues. V trimming: 4 bases; J trimming: 4 bases; junction bases outside the gene matches: 8. The V gene's germline CDR1 is SGHRS and CDR2 YFSETQ. This chain's CDR3 is CASSTGQKIYNEQFF. The CDR3 DNA follows: TGCGCCAGCAGCACGGGACAGAAGATTTACAATGAGCAGTTCTTC.